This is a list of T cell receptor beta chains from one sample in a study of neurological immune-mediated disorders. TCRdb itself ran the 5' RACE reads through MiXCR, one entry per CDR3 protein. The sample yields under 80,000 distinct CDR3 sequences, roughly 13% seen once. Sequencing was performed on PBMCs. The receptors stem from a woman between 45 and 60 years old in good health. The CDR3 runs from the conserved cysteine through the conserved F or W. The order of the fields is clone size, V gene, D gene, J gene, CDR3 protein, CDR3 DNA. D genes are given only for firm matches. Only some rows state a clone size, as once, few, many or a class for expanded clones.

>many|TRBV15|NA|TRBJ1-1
CATSRDPANTEAFF
TGTGCCACCAGCAGAGATCCCGCGAACACTGAAGCTTTCTTT
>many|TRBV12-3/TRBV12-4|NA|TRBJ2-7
CASSGIRDGFYEQYF
TGTGCCAGCAGTGGAATCCGGGACGGATTCTACGAGCAGTACTTC
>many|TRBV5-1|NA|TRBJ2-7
CASSLLSGNSYEQYF
TGCGCCAGCAGCTTACTTAGCGGCAACTCCTACGAGCAGTACTTC
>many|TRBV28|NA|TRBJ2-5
CASSLLWETQYF
TGTGCCAGCAGTTTATTATGGGAGACCCAGTACTTC
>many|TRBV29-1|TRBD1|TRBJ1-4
CSVRVQGTEKLFF
TGCAGCGTTCGAGTACAGGGGACTGAAAAACTGTTTTTT
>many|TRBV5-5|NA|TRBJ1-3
CASSLAGQGTNIYF
TGTGCCAGCAGCTTGGCCGGTCAAGGGACCAACATATATTTT
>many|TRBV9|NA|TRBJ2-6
CASSPLVSGANVLTF
TGTGCCAGCAGCCCCCTGGTCTCTGGGGCCAACGTCCTGACTTTC
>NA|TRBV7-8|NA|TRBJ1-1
CVSSQKRQRPEASF
TGTGTCAGCAGCCAGAAACGACAGCGCCCGGAAGCTTCCTTT
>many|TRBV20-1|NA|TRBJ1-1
CSARGGTTSYYTEAFF
TGCAGTGCTAGAGGGGGGACAACGAGCTACTACACTGAAGCTTTCTTT
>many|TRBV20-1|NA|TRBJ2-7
CSARRQGRSSYEQYF
TGCAGTGCTAGACGTCAGGGTAGGAGCTCCTACGAGCAGTACTTC
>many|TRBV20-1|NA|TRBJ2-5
CSATTGGLEETQYF
TGCAGTGCCACGACAGGAGGATTGGAAGAGACCCAGTACTTC
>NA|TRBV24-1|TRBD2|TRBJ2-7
CATSEGTSRNEQYF
TGTGCCACCAGTGAGGGGACTAGCCGTAACGAGCAGTACTTC